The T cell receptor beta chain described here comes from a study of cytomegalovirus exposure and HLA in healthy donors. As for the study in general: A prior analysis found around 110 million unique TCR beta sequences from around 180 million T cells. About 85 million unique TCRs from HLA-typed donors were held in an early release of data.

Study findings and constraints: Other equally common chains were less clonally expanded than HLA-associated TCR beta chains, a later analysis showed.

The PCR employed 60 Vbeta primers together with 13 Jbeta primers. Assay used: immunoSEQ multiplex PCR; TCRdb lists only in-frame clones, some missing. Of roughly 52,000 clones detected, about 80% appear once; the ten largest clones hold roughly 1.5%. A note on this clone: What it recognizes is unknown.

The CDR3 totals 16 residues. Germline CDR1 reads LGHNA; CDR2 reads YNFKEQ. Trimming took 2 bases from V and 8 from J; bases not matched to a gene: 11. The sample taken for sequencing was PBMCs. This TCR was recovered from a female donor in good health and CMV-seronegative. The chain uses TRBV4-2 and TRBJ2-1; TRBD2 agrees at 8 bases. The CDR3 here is CASSQKAGDSGDEQFF. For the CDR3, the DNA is TGTGCCAGCAGCCAAAAAGCGGGGGATTCCGGCGATGAGCAGTTCTTC.